Listed below are T cell receptor beta chains from one sample, sequenced in a study of T cell responses to AZD1222 COVID-19 vaccine. Clones were read by immunoSEQ multiplex PCR, and TCRdb kept only the in-frame ones, dropping some. The data contain 250,000 or so clones, approximately 95% of them seen just once; the ten biggest clones take up 0.5% to 0.7%. The input for sequencing was peripheral blood, taken on day 0 of AZD1222 vaccination. The receptors come from an adult in good health. Both conserved end residues are part of each CDR3. Fields, in order: V gene, clone size, D gene, J gene, CDR3 DNA, CDR3 protein. D genes are given only for firm matches. Size is omitted from some rows. Given values are once, few, many or a class for expanded clones.

TRBV3-1/TRBV3-2	.	.	TRBJ1-1	TGTGCCAGCAGCCAAGAGAGGGGACATTTCTTT	CASSQERGHFF
TRBV18	.	TRBD2	TRBJ2-1	TGTGCCAGCTCACCTTGGACTAGCGCAGACAATGAGCAGTTCTTC	CASSPWTSADNEQFF
TRBV28	.	TRBD2	TRBJ2-3	TGTGCCAGCATGCAAAGCGGGACTAGCGGCACAGATACGCAGTATTTT	CASMQSGTSGTDTQYF
TRBV6-2/TRBV6-3	.	.	TRBJ1-2	TGTGCCAGCAGTTACTCGAAACAAGGGGTCCGACGAGGCTACACCTTC	CASSYSKQGVRRGYTF
TRBV7-8	.	TRBD1	TRBJ1-1	TGTGCCAGCAGCTCCCGGTGGGACAGGATGTGGACTGAAGCTTTCTTT	CASSSRWDRMWTEAFF
TRBV6-5	.	.	TRBJ1-2	TGTGCCAGCAGTTACTCGAACGTCGCGACAAGTGGCTACACCTTC	CASSYSNVATSGYTF
TRBV5-6	.	TRBD2	TRBJ2-1	TGTGCCAGCAGCTTGGGGCTAGCGGAGGCCTACAATGAGCAGTTCTTC	CASSLGLAEAYNEQFF
TRBV28	few	.	TRBJ2-2	TGTGCCAGCAGCTCCCCCAGGGGTAAAATCACCGGGGAGCTGTTTTTT	CASSSPRGKITGELFF
TRBV5-6	.	.	TRBJ1-1	TGTGCCAGCAGCTTGGGGGGGGCCCAAGCTTTCTTT	CASSLGGAQAFF
TRBV28	.	.	TRBJ1-1	TGTGCCAGCAGTTTAGTGGACCTCCGAAAATTCTTT	CASSLVDLRKFF
TRBV20-1	.	TRBD1	TRBJ1-2	TGCAGTGCTAAAACAGGGGGCACCTTC	CSAKTGGTF
TRBV5-1	once	.	TRBJ2-7	TGCGCCAGCAGCTTGGCAGGGCCGTCCTACGAGCAGTACTTC	CASSLAGPSYEQYF
TRBV7-6	.	.	TRBJ1-1	TGTGCCAGCAGCTTAAGTCGCCGGGCCTACACTGAAGCTTTCTTT	CASSLSRRAYTEAFF
TRBV7-8	.	TRBD2	TRBJ2-2	TGTGCCAGCAGCTTAGACAGCGGGAGGGCCGGGGAGCTGTTTTTT	CASSLDSGRAGELFF
TRBV30	.	TRBD1	TRBJ1-3	TGTGCCTGGACCCCCGCCGGGACAGCCTCTGGAAACACCATATATTTT	CAWTPAGTASGNTIYF
TRBV15	.	.	TRBJ1-3	TGTGCCACCAGCAGGCAGGGGTCTTCCTCTGGAAACACCATATATTTT	CATSRQGSSSGNTIYF
TRBV3-1/TRBV3-2	.	.	TRBJ2-1	TGTGCCAGCAGCCAACCGGGACAATCGGGCGAGCAGTTCTTC	CASSQPGQSGEQFF
TRBV7-9	.	.	TRBJ2-7	TGTGCCAGCAGCGCCCAGACAGGTCGTCTAACCTACGAGCAGTACTTC	CASSAQTGRLTYEQYF